The rows below give T cell receptor beta chains drawn from one sample of a study of blood T cells in healthy people across ages. TCRdb reanalysed the 5' RACE reads using MiXCR and keeps one entry per CDR3 protein. The table includes approximately 690,000 distinct CDR3 sequences, roughly 53% detected once. The sequenced sample consisted of blood. The origin of the receptors is a man between 60 and 70 years old in good health. The CDR3 runs from the conserved cysteine through the conserved F or W. The order of the fields is J gene, D gene, clone size, V gene, CDR3 protein, CDR3 DNA. D genes are given only for firm matches. Clone size is not always given. Where it is, it says once, few, many or a class for expanded clones.

TRBJ2-7	-	-	TRBV9	CASSARLGGAYEQYF	TGTGCCAGCAGCGCGCGCCTCGGGGGCGCCTACGAGCAGTACTTC
TRBJ2-2	TRBD2	-	TRBV6-5	CASTVLAGVNTGELFF	TGTGCCAGCACTGTTCTAGCGGGCGTGAACACCGGGGAGCTGTTTTTT
TRBJ1-1	-	-	TRBV3-1	CASSQLVKTTEAFF	TGTGCCAGCAGCCAGTTAGTGAAGACCACTGAAGCTTTCTTT
TRBJ2-3	TRBD1	-	TRBV27	CASALQGTGWGDTQYF	TGTGCCAGCGCCTTACAAGGGACAGGGTGGGGAGATACGCAGTATTTT
TRBJ2-5	-	-	TRBV28	CATFAFETQYF	TGTGCGACTTTCGCTTTCGAGACCCAGTACTTC
TRBJ2-5	-	-	TRBV6-2/TRBV6-3	CASMRGFGETQYF	TGTGCCAGCATGAGGGGCTTCGGGGAGACCCAGTACTTC
TRBJ1-5	TRBD1	-	TRBV11-2	CASSLDTGGSGQPQHF	TGTGCCAGCAGCTTAGATACAGGGGGTTCGGGTCAGCCCCAGCATTTT
TRBJ2-7	-	-	TRBV20-1	CSARDGRRPYEQYF	TGCAGTGCTAGAGATGGGAGGAGACCCTACGAGCAGTACTTC
TRBJ2-7	-	few	TRBV11-2	CASSSAGFLKYF	TGTGCCAGCAGCTCCGCGGGATTCCTTAAGTACTTC
TRBJ1-6	-	-	TRBV4-1	CASRLREGGESYNSPLHF	TGCGCCAGCAGGCTCCGTGAAGGGGGAGAGTCCTATAATTCACCCCTCCACTTT
TRBJ1-2	-	few	TRBV4-2	CASSQEGQADYGYTF	TGTGCCAGCAGCCAAGAAGGGCAGGCAGACTATGGCTACACCTTC
TRBJ2-1	TRBD1	-	TRBV5-1	CASRTDRVLYNEQFF	TGCGCCAGCAGAACGGACAGGGTTTTGTACAATGAGCAGTTCTTC
TRBJ2-1	TRBD1	-	TRBV6-5	CASSEQGQPYNEQFF	TGTGCCAGCAGTGAACAGGGGCAACCCTACAATGAGCAGTTCTTC
TRBJ2-1	-	-	TRBV4-1	CASSQDTKGETQFF	TGCGCCAGCAGCCAAGATACCAAGGGGGAGACCCAGTTCTTC
TRBJ1-4	-	-	TRBV5-1	CASSLAGGWDEKLFF	TGCGCCAGCAGCTTGGCCGGGGGATGGGATGAAAAACTGTTTTTT
TRBJ1-4	TRBD1	-	TRBV10-2	CASRQATGNNEKLFF	TGCGCCAGCAGACAAGCGACAGGGAATAATGAAAAACTGTTTTTT
TRBJ1-2	-	-	TRBV2	CASSALDGYTF	TGTGCCAGCAGCGCTTTGGATGGCTACACCTTC
TRBJ2-7	TRBD2	few	TRBV6-5	CASSRSGGALSYEQYF	TGTGCCAGCAGTCGCAGCGGGGGGGCTCTCTCCTACGAGCAGTACTTC
TRBJ2-6	-	-	TRBV27	CASKWLSGANVLTF	TGTGCCAGCAAGTGGCTTTCTGGGGCCAACGTCCTGACTTTC
TRBJ2-1	TRBD2	-	TRBV18	CASSPNPAGGYNEQFF	TGTGCCAGCTCACCAAATCCAGCGGGGGGGTACAATGAGCAGTTCTTC
TRBJ2-2	TRBD1	-	TRBV29-1	CSVEQGARTGELFF	TGCAGCGTCGAACAGGGGGCGCGCACCGGGGAGCTGTTTTTT
TRBJ1-6	TRBD1	-	TRBV20-1	CSARDPGQGGNSPLHF	TGCAGTGCTAGAGATCCCGGACAGGGGGGGAATTCACCCCTCCACTTT
TRBJ1-2	-	-	TRBV2	CASSEKPGYYGYTF	TGTGCCAGCAGTGAAAAGCCGGGTTACTATGGCTACACCTTC
TRBJ2-1	-	-	TRBV7-8	CASSLAAPEQFF	TGTGCCAGCAGCTTGGCCGCGCCTGAGCAGTTCTTC
TRBJ2-7	TRBD1	few	TRBV7-9	CASSPTGMPYEQYF	TGTGCCAGCAGTCCGACAGGGATGCCCTACGAGCAGTACTTC
TRBJ2-4	-	few	TRBV4-2	CASSQEDTNKNIQYF	TGTGCCAGCAGCCAAGAAGACACCAACAAAAACATTCAGTACTTC
TRBJ1-4	-	-	TRBV28	CASSLPQGNEKLFF	TGTGCCAGCAGCCTACCCCAGGGGAATGAAAAACTGTTTTTT
TRBJ2-2	-	few	TRBV29-1	CSVSPGTNTGELFF	TGCAGCGTATCCCCAGGAACGAACACCGGGGAGCTGTTTTTT
TRBJ2-6	TRBD1	few	TRBV28	CASSPVRDRSPGANVLTF	TGTGCCAGCAGTCCAGTCCGGGACAGGTCTCCTGGGGCCAACGTCCTGACTTTC
TRBJ2-2	-	-	TRBV7-9	CASSLAMWALNTGELFF	TGTGCCAGCAGCTTAGCCATGTGGGCTCTGAACACCGGGGAGCTGTTTTTT
TRBJ2-3	-	few	TRBV5-1	CASSLFGGRSTDTQYF	TGCGCCAGCAGCTTGTTTGGGGGACGGAGCACAGATACGCAGTATTTT
TRBJ2-5	TRBD2	-	TRBV4-1	CASSQGGLAGGSQETQYF	TGCGCCAGCAGCCAAGGTGGACTAGCGGGGGGCTCTCAAGAGACCCAGTACTTC
TRBJ2-3	TRBD1	-	TRBV7-9	CASSLQGAVADTQYF	TGTGCCAGCAGCTTACAGGGGGCAGTTGCAGATACGCAGTATTTT
TRBJ2-7	TRBD1	few	TRBV4-1	CASSQPWDRDPYEQYF	TGCGCCAGCAGCCAACCTTGGGACAGGGATCCCTACGAGCAGTACTTC
TRBJ2-3	-	-	TRBV20-1	CSARVGGTSDTQYF	TGCAGTGCTAGGGTCGGGGGGACATCAGATACGCAGTATTTT
TRBJ2-7	-	-	TRBV6-5	CASSSRRGNEQYF	TGTGCCAGCAGTTCCCGGAGGGGTAACGAGCAGTACTTC
TRBJ2-1	-	-	TRBV5-1	CASSLGLLTLYNEQFF	TGCGCCAGCAGCTTAGGACTCTTAACATTATACAATGAGCAGTTCTTC
TRBJ1-4	TRBD1	few	TRBV29-1	CSVGQGVEKLFF	TGCAGCGTTGGTCAGGGGGTTGAAAAACTGTTTTTT
TRBJ1-5	-	-	TRBV12-3/TRBV12-4	CASSLVLSAWGNQPQHF	TGTGCCAGCAGTTTAGTTTTGTCAGCTTGGGGGAATCAGCCCCAGCATTTT
TRBJ2-1	TRBD2	-	TRBV29-1	CSVERAGGPNEQFF	TGCAGCGTTGAAAGAGCGGGGGGGCCGAATGAGCAGTTCTTC
TRBJ2-7	TRBD2	many	TRBV12-3/TRBV12-4	CASSVSGGAYEQYF	TGTGCCAGCAGCGTTAGCGGGGGGGCCTACGAGCAGTACTTC
TRBJ2-1	TRBD2	few	TRBV29-1	CSVGGLGSEQFF	TGCAGCGTGGGGGGACTAGGGAGTGAGCAGTTCTTC
TRBJ2-3	TRBD1	few	TRBV6-5	CASSYSNRGPDTQYF	TGTGCCAGCAGTTACTCGAACAGGGGCCCAGATACGCAGTATTTT
TRBJ2-1	-	-	TRBV5-1	CASSYGGPYNEQFF	TGCGCCAGCTCCTACGGGGGGCCTTACAATGAGCAGTTCTTC
TRBJ1-5	-	few	TRBV18	CASSAYDQPQHF	TGTGCCAGCTCGGCGTATGATCAGCCCCAGCATTTT
TRBJ2-1	-	once	TRBV11-2	CASSLYQGENEQFF	TGTGCCAGCAGCTTATATCAGGGAGAGAATGAGCAGTTCTTC
TRBJ2-5	-	-	TRBV15	CATSRDYGRETQYF	TGTGCCACCAGCAGAGATTACGGGCGAGAGACCCAGTACTTC
TRBJ2-3	-	-	TRBV5-1	CASSLGAGEQIGTQYF	TGCGCCAGCAGCTTGGGGGCAGGGGAACAGATAGGTACGCAGTATTTT
TRBJ2-3	-	-	TRBV4-1	CASSQEPGGWTDTQYF	TGCGCCAGCAGCCAAGAACCGGGGGGCTGGACAGATACGCAGTATTTT
TRBJ2-1	TRBD2	few	TRBV20-1	CSARGLAVYNEQFF	TGCAGTGCTAGAGGGCTAGCGGTCTACAATGAGCAGTTCTTC
TRBJ2-5	-	-	TRBV20-1	CSANQAGGTEGTQYF	TGCAGTGCTAACCAGGCAGGCGGGACAGAGGGGACCCAGTACTTC
TRBJ2-1	-	-	TRBV4-1	CASSQVDVIHEQFF	TGCGCCAGCAGCCAAGTCGACGTTATCCACGAGCAGTTCTTC
TRBJ1-2	TRBD1	-	TRBV6-6	CASNLDRGSYGYTF	TGTGCCAGCAATCTCGACAGGGGGAGCTATGGCTACACCTTC
TRBJ2-1	-	once	TRBV6-1	CASTRGGANEQFF	TGTGCCAGCACGCGAGGGGGGGCGAATGAGCAGTTCTTC